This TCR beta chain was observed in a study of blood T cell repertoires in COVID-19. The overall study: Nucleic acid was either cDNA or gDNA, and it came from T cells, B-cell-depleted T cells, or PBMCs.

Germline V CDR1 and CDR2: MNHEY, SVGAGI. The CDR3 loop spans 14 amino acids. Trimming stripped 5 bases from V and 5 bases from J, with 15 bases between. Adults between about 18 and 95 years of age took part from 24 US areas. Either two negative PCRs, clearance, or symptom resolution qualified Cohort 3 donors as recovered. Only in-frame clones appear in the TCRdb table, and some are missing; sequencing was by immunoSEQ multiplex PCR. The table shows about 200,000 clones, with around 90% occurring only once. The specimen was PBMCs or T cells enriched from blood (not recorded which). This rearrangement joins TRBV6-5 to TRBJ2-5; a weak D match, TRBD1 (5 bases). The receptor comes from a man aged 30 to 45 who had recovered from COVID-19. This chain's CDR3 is CASSRGSGLETQYF. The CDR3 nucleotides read TGTGCCAGCAGTAGGGGATCAGGGCTGGAGACCCAGTACTTC.